Reported below is one TCR beta chain. The specificity of this receptor is unknown. It has no much larger one-base neighbor in the sample; base qualities were not kept. The library came from 5' RACE. Sequencing used an Illumina HiSeq 2000. Template switching added a universal primer binding site, and the final cDNA carried a unique molecular identifier that allowed TCR cDNA molecules to be counted accurately. First-strand cDNA for TCR alpha and beta chains was synthesized from specific primers in the conserved constant-segment region. To control for contamination, every cDNA library carried two barcodes: a SMART-Mk sample barcode plus Illumina barcodes. Two successive PCR steps introduced TruSeq adapter sequences along with Illumina sample barcodes. TCR alpha and beta cDNA libraries were sequenced on the Illumina HiSeq platform with custom primers. The original pipeline was this. MiGEC processed the raw reads to extract unique molecular identifiers, while MiXCR was used to determine the CDR3 positions. For each individual, recombination models were inferred using an EM algorithm with the repgenHMM and IGoR tools. Shared clonotype analysis was performed with the tcR package in R, normalizing sharing by the product of cloneset sizes. To study raw recombination without the effects of thymic and clonal selection, out-of-frame nonproductive sequences were analyzed. Clones were called with MiXCR by TCRdb after fastp trimmed the public reads at Q25, and only in-frame beta chains were retained. Each entry merges the rows of one CDR3 protein and shows their most common DNA and genes. For this entry, the V and J calls and clone size follow TCRdb and not the study's own pipeline. The sample yields some 760,000 distinct CDR3 sequences; 15% to 20% were counted once. The top ten clones comprise under 15% of the sample.

The germline V gene (reference sequence) yields DFQATT for CDR1 and SNEGSKA for CDR2. From the cysteine up to the phenylalanine, the CDR3 has a length of 12 residues. Only the CDR3 part of the read is kept: 36 bases, read in frame from the first base. V and J lose 5 bases and 4 bases, and a span of 10 bases separates them. The sample originates from a study of identical twins (TCRdb year 2016). With respect to the entire study: To test whether fetal clonotypes persist, the study used deep sequencing on TCR alpha and beta repertoires from monozygotic twins, unrelated adults of various ages, and cord blood. To rule out contamination, the twin experiments were replicated at different times with different library preparation protocols.

Only healthy Caucasian donors were included. Three pairs of female monozygotic twins, all aged about 18 to 30 years, were included in the twin cohort. The RNA used for TCR libraries was isolated from peripheral blood mononuclear cells. Results the study describes overall, beyond this receptor: Fewer insertions were carried by abundant cord blood beta clonotypes, a similar but weaker trend appeared in young adult naive repertoires, and no such trend appeared in memory repertoires. Compared with coincidental sharing between unrelated individuals, out-of-frame TCR alpha sequences shared between twins had an excess of sequences with low generation probability. Because the same donors could not be followed over many years, the conclusions relied on cross-sectional statistical analysis. In beta out-of-frame sequences, excess twin sharing was weaker, because having fewer shared sequences lowered the signal-to-noise ratio. In monozygotic twins, recombination models systematically underestimated out-of-frame TCR alpha sharing, but the models matched the sharing seen between unrelated individuals. Zero-insertion analyses could be partly confounded by invariant T cells such as MAIT and iNKT, though diverse VJ usage argued against such confounding for most clonotypes.

This sample also appeared in a second study, on T cells expressing NK-cell markers. As that second paper reports: In sorted CD3+CD56+NKG2C+, CD3+CD56+NKG2C- and CD3+CD56-NKG2C+ T-cell subsets from 7 to 9 donors, TCR beta-chain repertoires were profiled. Seven of the eight sequenced donors were HCMV-seropositive and one was HCMV-seronegative. To restrict sorting to alphabetaTCR-expressing T cells, an anti-gammadeltaTCR antibody was added in several experiments. For several donors, the dominant CD3+CD56+NKG2C+ clonotypes were among the top 10 CD8+ clonotypes and accounted for 1.0-7.0% of CD8+ T cells. Those dominant clonotypes were again the most abundant among CD3+CD56-NKG2C+ cells in a few donors, at about 28.3-65%. Whether the expanded NKG2C-expressing T cell clones were specific for HCMV antigens remained unclear. All eight donors whose samples were sequenced were randomly selected healthy volunteers, three of them men and five women. HCMV-specific IgG was detected in serum with a commercial ELISA kit to determine HCMV serostatus. Bulk peripheral blood T-cell repertoires were additionally sequenced from unsorted PBMC for over five donors. MIGEC was used to demultiplex reads and group reads by UMI, and MiTCR was used to assemble and quantify clonotypes. To remove erroneous sequences, TCR cDNA sequences were retained only when supported by two or more reads. Downstream repertoire analysis used the tcR package, and clonotypes were matched across fractions by CDR3 nucleotide sequence plus V segment. Antigen specificity was annotated against VDJdb with VDJmatch, allowing one amino acid substitution in CDR3.

The origin of this receptor is a woman between 18 and 29 years old in good health. This sequence uses TRBV20-1 and TRBJ2-3; the D gene is unclear. The sequencing input was PBMCs. In nucleotide form, the sequence is TGCAGTGCTTTCGTGTTGGCAGATACGCAGTATTTT. The encoded protein is CSAFVLADTQYF.